The entry below gives a single T cell receptor (beta chain) sequence along with its context. This CDR3 is built from 15 residues. Germline values: CDR1 SNHLY, CDR2 FYNNEI. The V end was cut by 3 bases, the J end by 9 bases, with 15 bases between. The record originates from a study of blood T cell repertoires in COVID-19. Study-wide context: In each case, the material was cDNA or gDNA derived from T cells, B-cell-depleted T cells, or PBMCs.

TCRdb's copy holds only in-frame clones and misses some; the assay was immunoSEQ multiplex PCR. The sample includes roughly 90,000 clones, around 86% seen only once; the top ten take 25%. The receptor was isolated from a human donor in a cohort sampled during active COVID-19. Sequenced material: peripheral blood. The genes are TRBV2 and TRBJ1-6, with D possibly matching TRBD1 (5 bases). CDR3 amino acids: CASSEDGQGSSPLHF. The CDR3 DNA follows: TGTGCCAGCAGTGAGGACGGGCAGGGAAGTTCACCCCTCCACTTT.